A single sample is the source of the 24 T cell receptor beta chains below, sequenced in a study of blood T cell repertoires in COVID-19. Using immunoSEQ multiplex PCR, the repertoire was profiled, and TCRdb retains in-frame clones only, with some absent. The data show over 120,000 clones, approximately 87% seen once. Sequencing input: peripheral blood. The receptors shown here come from a human donor in a cohort sampled during active COVID-19.

This chain joins TRBV12-5 and TRBJ2-7, with TRBD1 matching over 7 bases. This CDR3 is 15 amino acids long. V shed 1 base, J shed 4 bases, and the junction held 7 bases outside the gene matches. Germline CDR1 and CDR2: LGHNT and FRNRAP. The CDR3 region is CASGLGDRVPYEQYF. The CDR3 DNA sequence: TGTGCTAGTGGTTTGGGAGACAGGGTTCCGTACGAGCAGTACTTC.

The V gene is TRBV7-2, the J gene TRBJ1-4; no clear D gene. Between the trimmed V and J ends, which lost 4 bases and 4 bases, there was a span of 4 bases. Germline CDR1 is SGHTA and CDR2 is FQGNSA. The length of the CDR3 is 12 residues. Here the CDR3 DNA reads TGTGCCAGCAGCTCTCTTAATGAAAAACTGTTTTTT. This codes for CASSSLNEKLFF.

This clone was seen a handful of times. The rearrangement links TRBV28 to TRBJ1-3, with D uncertain. CDR1 and CDR2 (germline): MDHEN, SYDVKM. The CDR3 sequence is 15 residues long. The V end was cut by 5 bases, the J end by 2 bases, with 13 bases between. CDR3 sequence reads: CASSHPSGTGNTIYF. In nucleotides, the CDR3 is TGTGCCAGCAGTCACCCCTCGGGAACTGGAAACACCATATATTTT.

This clone is a singleton in its sample. The chain combines TRBV6-6 with TRBJ2-2, with 7 bases aligning to TRBD1. The CDR3 is 16 residues long. Germline-derived CDR1 and CDR2 are MNHNY and SVGAGI (reference sequence). V shed 5 bases, J shed 0 bases, and the junction held 6 bases outside the gene matches. The DNA of the CDR3 is TGTGCCAGCAGTCTCACAGGGGTATCGAACACCGGGGAGCTGTTTTTT. Amino acids: CASSLTGVSNTGELFF.

The V gene is TRBV29-1, the J gene TRBJ2-5, with 8 positions matching TRBD1. This CDR3 spans 14 amino acids. V was clipped by 3 bases and J by 3 bases; unmatched bases: 6. Germline V gives CDR1 SQVTM, CDR2 ANQGSEA. CDR3 in amino acids: CSVDQTGVEETQYF. Here the CDR3 DNA reads TGCAGCGTTGATCAGACAGGGGTAGAAGAGACCCAGTACTTC.

The V call is TRBV19, the J call TRBJ1-6; D uncertain. Germline V gene sequence: CDR1 LNHDA, CDR2 SQIVND (reference sequence). Trimming shortened V by 5 bases and J by 0 bases, and 14 bases separated the two germline ends. The CDR3 sequence is 17 residues long. CDR3 DNA sequence: TGTGCCAGTAGTCTGGGCGGCGGGAGCTCCTATAATTCACCCCTCCACTTT. The encoded protein is CASSLGGGSSYNSPLHF. The entire variable domain, with the rest obtained from reference TRBV19 and TRBJ1-6, is as follows: DGGITQSPKYLFRKEGQNVTLSCEQNLNHDAMYWYRQDPGQGLRLIYYSQIVNDFQKGDIAEGYSVSREKKESFPLTVTSAQKNPTAFYLCASSLGGGSSYNSPLHFGNGTRLTVT.

The J gene is TRBJ1-1, the V gene TRBV7-9; D gene unclear. Deletions cut 1 base from V and 7 bases from J, with 10 bases between. Germline values: CDR1 SEHNR, CDR2 FQNEAQ (reference sequence). The CDR3 loop spans 13 amino acids. CDR3: CASSLGARGEAFF. DNA for the CDR3: TGTGCCAGCAGCTTAGGAGCTCGGGGTGAAGCTTTCTTT.

This rearrangement joins TRBV7-9 to TRBJ2-3; 9 positions match TRBD2. The CDR3 covers 17 residues. J lost 2 bases, V lost 6 bases, and 12 bases had no gene match. Germline V CDR1 and CDR2: SEHNR, FQNEAQ (reference sequence). The chain's CDR3 is CASSSLRAGGHTDTQYF. CDR3 sequence (DNA): TGTGCCAGCAGTTCTCTCCGGGCGGGAGGGCACACAGATACGCAGTATTTT.

V is TRBV23-1 and J is TRBJ1-1, with no clear D. TRBV23-1 is filed as an ORF, its function uncertain. V was clipped by 3 bases and J by 0 bases, with 5 bases between them. The CDR3 contains 13 residues. The DNA for the CDR3 is TGCGCCAGCAGTCAGGCTCTGAACACTGAAGCTTTCTTT. Amino acids: CASSQALNTEAFF.

The gene calls are TRBV6-5 and TRBJ1-1; TRBD1 might be the D (5 bases). Germline CDR1 reads MNHEY; CDR2 reads SVGAGI. This CDR3 is 14 amino acids long. The ends were cut back, 6 bases at V and 4 bases at J, with 15 bases in the middle. CDR3 DNA: TGTGCCAGCAGGGGGGAGGGGTGGGGCACTGAAGCTTTCTTT. Residues: CASRGEGWGTEAFF.

V is TRBV12-5 and J is TRBJ2-2, with 10 bases identical to TRBD2. The CDR3 consists of 16 residues. Per the germline V gene, CDR1 is LGHNT and CDR2 is FRNRAP. The ends lost 2 bases at V and 5 bases at J; junction bases unmatched: 5. CDR3 bases: TGTGCTAGTGGTTTGCGGACTAGCGGTCCTACCGGGGAGCTGTTTTTT. Amino acids: CASGLRTSGPTGELFF.

The chain has TRBV30 and TRBJ2-1, with a tentative D call TRBD2 (5 bases). The CDR3 totals 14 residues. V lost 0 bases and J 7 bases, leaving 13 bases between the germline ends. Germline lookup yields CDR1 GTSNPN and CDR2 SVGIG (reference sequence). The CDR3 DNA sequence: TGTGCCTGGAGTGTAATCGGAACGGGGAATGAGCAGTTCTTC. It codes for CAWSVIGTGNEQFF.

Of note for this clone: One end of the junction fails to match germline, which may point to a read error. V usage is TRBV7-7 and J usage is TRBJ2-2, with D maybe TRBD2 (7 bases). Germline loops: CDR1 SSHAT, CDR2 FNYEAQ (reference sequence). CDR3 length: 18 amino acids. CDR3 residues: CASSSKLGGETGTGELFF. In nucleotides, the CDR3 is TGTGCTAGCAGCTCCAAACTAGGGGGGGAAACTGGCACCGGGGAGCTGTTTTTT.

This clone showed up just a few times. The chain couples TRBV5-1 to TRBJ1-1; weak D call: TRBD1 (5 bases). V lost 4 bases and J lost 2, with 15 bases in between. This CDR3 is built from 15 residues. Germline loops: CDR1 SGHRS, CDR2 YFSETQ. The CDR3 protein is CASSMGGTANTEAFF. CDR3 bases: TGCGCCAGCAGCATGGGCGGGACCGCCAACACTGAAGCTTTCTTT.

This chain joins TRBV29-1 and TRBJ2-3; D gene ambiguous. Trimming shortened V by 3 bases and J by 1 base, and 11 bases separated the two germline ends. This CDR3 spans 14 amino acids. Germline V gene lookup returns CDR1 SQVTM and CDR2 ANQGSEA. The CDR3 bases are TGCAGCGTTGACCTTATTTTAGGCACAGATACGCAGTATTTT. As protein: CSVDLILGTDTQYF.

The V gene is TRBV19, the J gene TRBJ2-1, with 14 bases lining up with TRBD2. The germline gives CDR1 LNHDA, CDR2 SQIVND (reference sequence). The CDR3 covers 16 residues. Trimming removed 9 bases from V and 5 bases from J; junction bases left unmatched: 9. The chain's CDR3 is CASHSPGLAGDNEQFF. In nucleotides, the CDR3 is TGTGCCAGCCATAGCCCGGGACTAGCGGGAGACAATGAGCAGTTCTTC.

The gene calls are TRBV5-1 and TRBJ1-2; D is uncertain. The CDR3 consists of 13 residues. Trimming shortened V by 2 bases and J by 4 bases, and 9 bases separated the two germline ends. Looked up from germline, CDR1 is SGHRS and CDR2 is YFSETQ. CDR3 loop: CASSLGSSYGYTF. The DNA for the CDR3 is TGCGCCAGCAGCTTAGGGAGCTCCTATGGCTACACCTTC.

J is TRBJ1-2 and V is TRBV7-2; D unresolved. Trimming cost V 2 bases and J 2 bases, with 12 bases left between them. The CDR3 sequence is 15 residues long. Per the germline V gene, CDR1 is SGHTA and CDR2 is FQGNSA. The CDR3 DNA sequence: TGTGCCAGCAGCTTATCGGTTGCTTCAAACTATGGCTACACCTTC. Protein sequence: CASSLSVASNYGYTF.

The chain combines TRBV30 with TRBJ1-4; 8 bases agree with TRBD1. The ends lost 3 bases at V and 7 bases at J; junction bases unmatched: 7. The germline CDR1 and CDR2 sequences are GTSNPN and SVGIG (reference sequence). This CDR3 region has 14 residues. The CDR3 protein is CAWSGTGGTEKLFF. CDR3 nucleotides: TGTGCCTGGAGCGGGACAGGAGGAACTGAAAAACTGTTTTTT.

In its sample, this clone was seen once. V and J are TRBV19 and TRBJ2-2, with 10 bases matching TRBD1. Per germline, CDR1 LNHDA and CDR2 SQIVND (reference sequence). V trimming: 3 bases; J trimming: 4 bases; junction bases outside the gene matches: 2. This CDR3 spans 15 amino acids. For the CDR3, the DNA is TGTGCCAGTAGTATCCGGACAGGGGGCACCGGGGAGCTGTTTTTT. Its protein product is CASSIRTGGTGELFF.

J is TRBJ1-6 and V is TRBV19; 10 nucleotides match TRBD1. Looked up from germline, CDR1 is LNHDA and CDR2 is SQIVND (reference sequence). The V and J ends lost 5 bases and 9 bases, in that order; junction bases with no gene match: 10. The CDR3 has 16 amino acids. The CDR3 reads CASSSGQGEFTSPLHF. CDR3 nucleotides: TGTGCCAGTAGTTCCGGACAGGGGGAATTTACTTCACCCCTCCACTTT.

The rearrangement links TRBV7-3 to TRBJ2-2; possibly TRBD2 for D (5 bases). This CDR3 has 13 amino acids. Between the trimmed V and J ends, which lost 3 bases and 6 bases, there was a span of 8 bases. The germline V gene encodes CDR1 SGHTA and CDR2 FQGTGA. CDR3 DNA: TGTGCCAGCAGCTTTACCGGGGCCGGGGAGCTGTTTTTT. It encodes CASSFTGAGELFF.

This sequence joins TRBV5-1 and TRBJ1-1, with D possibly TRBD1 on 6 matching bases. The CDR3 spans 14 residues. Per germline, CDR1 SGHRS and CDR2 YFSETQ. Trimming pared 1 base from V and 8 bases from J, leaving 15 bases between. The CDR3 region is CASSLTPGVPEAFF. The CDR3 coding sequence is TGCGCCAGCAGCTTGACCCCAGGGGTACCCGAAGCTTTCTTT.

The chain employs TRBV6-1 and TRBJ2-2; the D gene is possibly TRBD2 (6 bases). V was trimmed by 4 bases and J by 0 bases, leaving 12 bases between them. The germline V gene has CDR1 MNHNS and CDR2 SASEGT. This CDR3 region has 16 residues. The CDR3 here is CASSGWGDSNTGELFF. CDR3 DNA: TGTGCCAGCAGTGGTTGGGGGGATTCGAACACCGGGGAGCTGTTTTTT.